These 16 T cell receptor beta chains came from one sample sequenced in a study of response to subunit inactivated influenza vaccine. TCRdb reanalysed the RT-PCR reads using MiXCR and keeps one entry per CDR3 protein. The sample consists of around 530,000 distinct CDR3 sequences, 10% to 15% of them appearing once. The material sequenced was PBMCs from blood, taken on the day of vaccination. The receptor source for this set is a man in his forties or fifties who received an inactivated influenza vaccine.

The chain uses TRBV12-3 or TRBV12-4 and TRBJ2-7; unclear D gene. The V end lost 6 bases, the J end lost 1 base, and 13 bases lay between the germline ends. The CDR3 extends over 14 amino acids. The CDR3 bases are TGTGCCAGCAGCGCACATGAAAAGTCCTACGAGCAGTACTTC. Residues: CASSAHEKSYEQYF.

There are a few counts of this clonotype. The CDR3 sequence: CASSFAGTPYNEQFF. The CDR3 nucleotides read TGTGCCAGCAGTTTTGCCGGGACACCCTACAATGAGCAGTTCTTC. The chain recombines TRBV27 with TRBJ2-1; D is perhaps TRBD1 (6 bases). The CDR3 consists of 15 residues. V was clipped by 3 bases and J by 2 bases, with 11 bases between them. In germline, CDR1 is MNHEY, CDR2 SMNVEV (reference sequence).

The V and J genes are TRBV5-4 and TRBJ1-2; the D gene is possibly TRBD1 (5 bases). The length of the CDR3 is 14 residues. The V and J ends lost 0 bases and 4 bases respectively, with 10 bases between them. The germline V gene has CDR1 SGHNT and CDR2 YYREEE (reference sequence). The CDR3, as DNA: TGTGCCAGCAGCTTGGACGGGGCTCTCTATGGCTACACCTTC. Translation gives CASSLDGALYGYTF.

This clonotype has at least ten counts. This chain uses TRBV5-1 with TRBJ2-4; D is possibly TRBD1 or TRBD2 (6 bases each). CDR1 is SGHRS and CDR2 is YFSETQ in the germline V gene. V gave up 5 bases and J gave up 8 bases, with 14 bases separating them. This CDR3 has 13 amino acids. The CDR3 reads CASSDSGEDIQYF. CDR3 DNA: TGCGCCAGCAGTGACTCAGGGGAGGACATTCAGTACTTC.

The chain links TRBV9 to TRBJ1-1; maybe TRBD1 (6 bases). Germline V lookup: CDR1 SGDLS, CDR2 YYNGEE. V was shortened by 4 bases and J by 1 base, with 11 bases between the two germline ends. This CDR3 has 14 residues. The CDR3 protein is CASSKGHTNTEAFF. Written as DNA, the CDR3 is TGTGCCAGCAGCAAGGGACACACGAACACTGAAGCTTTCTTT.

This chain connects TRBV7-6 to TRBJ2-7, with D tentatively TRBD2 (5 bases). Trimming pared 8 bases from V and 4 bases from J, leaving 15 bases between. CDR1 is SGHVS and CDR2 is FNYEAQ in the germline V gene. CDR3 size: 13 residues. CDR3 bases: TGTGCCAGCGCCCAAACTAGTGGGTACGAGCAGTACTTC. This translates into CASAQTSGYEQYF.

The chain combines TRBV20-1 with TRBJ2-3; no clear D gene. The CDR3 is 10 residues long. In germline, CDR1 is DFQATT, CDR2 SNEGSKA (reference sequence). V lost 6 bases and J 9 bases, leaving 10 bases between the germline ends. CDR3 amino acids: CSAFLGTQYF. Here the CDR3 DNA reads TGCAGTGCGTTTTTGGGGACGCAGTATTTT.

This clonotype showed up many times. The genes are TRBV5-1 and TRBJ1-2; tentative D call: TRBD1 (6 bases). CDR1 SGHRS and CDR2 YFSETQ come from the germline V gene. The CDR3 consists of 14 residues. V gave up 4 bases and J gave up 8 bases, with 18 bases separating them. CDR3 protein: CASSPEGQSGGYTF. DNA of the CDR3: TGCGCCAGCAGCCCAGAAGGACAGTCGGGGGGCTACACCTTC.

In its sample, this clonotype was seen many times. The CDR3 here is CASSLNPARWDEQFF. Here the CDR3 DNA reads TGTGCCAGCAGCTTAAACCCCGCACGGTGGGATGAGCAGTTCTTC. This chain links TRBV7-8 with TRBJ2-1; D is undetermined. Trimming removed 2 bases from V and 8 bases from J, with 16 bases in between. This CDR3 region has 15 residues. Germline V gene sequence: CDR1 SGHVS, CDR2 FQNEAQ.

CDR3 nucleotide sequence: TGTGCCAGCAGCGTCGGACAGGGGGCTGGCTATGGCTACACCTTC. Translating it yields CASSVGQGAGYGYTF. J is TRBJ1-2 and V is TRBV7-2; the match to TRBD1 covers 11 bases. J lost 4 bases, V lost 5 bases, and 6 bases had no gene match. Germline V gene data show CDR1 as SGHTA and CDR2 as FQGNSA. The CDR3 spans 15 residues.

This clonotype was counted a few times. The rearrangement uses TRBV24-1 and TRBJ2-3, with no clear D. The CDR3 length is 14 residues. V was trimmed by 0 bases and J by 3 bases, leaving 6 bases between them. Germline V gene data show CDR1 as KGHDR and CDR2 as SFDVKD. Here the CDR3 reads CATSDLSGTDTQYF. Written as DNA, the CDR3 is TGTGCCACCAGTGATTTGTCCGGGACAGATACGCAGTATTTT.

The rearrangement uses TRBV29-1 and TRBJ1-2; 7 positions match TRBD1. Trimming cost V 6 bases and J 7 bases; bases outside gene matches: 11. The V gene's germline CDR1 is SQVTM and CDR2 ANQGSEA. The CDR3 length is 13 residues. CDR3 protein: CSVLTDRTGGYTF. The DNA of the CDR3 is TGCAGCGTACTTACGGACCGGACAGGTGGCTACACCTTC. Drawing the rest from reference TRBV29-1 and TRBJ1-2, the complete variable domain is SAVISQKPSRDICQRGTSLTIQCQVDSQVTMMFWYRQQPGQSLTLIATANQGSEATYESGFVIDKFPISRPNLTFSTLTVSNMSPEDSSIYLCSVLTDRTGGYTFGSGTRLTVV.

Comments on this clonotype: At one end the junction does not follow the germline gene, possibly because of a read error. The CDR3 sequence: CASSPGLAGNTGKLFF. The CDR3 DNA reads TGTGCCAGCAGCCCGGGACTAGCGGGAAACACCGGGAAGCTGTTTTTT. The chain employs TRBV7-8 and TRBJ2-2; TRBD2 agrees at 13 bases. The CDR3 has 16 residues. Germline CDR1 reads SGHVS; CDR2 reads FQNEAQ.

The CDR3 loop reads CASSPSTGRVNYGYTF. CDR3 in DNA: TGTGCCAGCAGCCCCTCGACAGGGAGGGTTAACTATGGCTACACCTTC. The V and J genes are TRBV7-6 and TRBJ1-2; 7 positions agree with TRBD1. This CDR3 has 16 residues. The germline gives CDR1 SGHVS, CDR2 FNYEAQ. Trimming took 5 bases from V and 1 from J; bases not matched to a gene: 10.

This clonotype has just a few counts. The gene calls are TRBV30 and TRBJ2-3; possible D gene TRBD2, 6 bases. Germline assignment: CDR1 GTSNPN and CDR2 SVGIG (reference sequence). This CDR3 has 14 residues. The V gene lost 2 bases and the J gene lost 0 bases, with 9 bases spanning the gap. The CDR3 loop reads CAWSSAGSTDTQYF. The DNA for the CDR3 is TGTGCCTGGAGTTCCGCGGGGAGCACAGATACGCAGTATTTT. The whole variable domain, filled in from reference TRBV30 and TRBJ2-3, reads SQTIHQWPATLVQPVGSPLSLECTVEGTSNPNLYWYRQAAGRGLQLLFYSVGIGQISSEVPQNLSASRPQDRQFILSSKKLLLSDSGFYLCAWSSAGSTDTQYFGPGTRLTVL.

This clonotype occurred many times. The chain recombines TRBV11-2 with TRBJ1-1; perhaps TRBD1 as D (5 bases). The V and J ends lost 5 bases and 3 bases respectively, with 19 bases between them. CDR1 and CDR2 (germline): SGHAT, FQNNGV. This CDR3 region has 16 residues. CDR3 protein: CASSPQWGLEDTEAFF. In DNA form, the CDR3 reads TGTGCCAGCAGCCCACAGTGGGGCCTGGAGGACACTGAAGCTTTCTTT.